Presented here are 2 T cell receptor beta chains from one specimen sequenced in a study of prognosis after radiotherapy for stage I lung cancer. TCR beta CDR3 amplification from genomic DNA was performed by two-round multiplex PCR. Each TRBV and TRBJ gene had its own primer in the first PCR round. A single record per CDR3 protein comes from TCRdb applying MiXCR to the multiplex PCR reads. The sample contains under 20,000 distinct CDR3 sequences, around 52% of which appear only once. Material: PBMCs, obtained before or after stereotactic body radiation therapy (not recorded which). The receptors derive from a donor over 45 with non-small cell lung cancer.

By share, this clonotype ranks as medium-sized. The V gene is TRBV25-1, the J gene TRBJ2-1; a weak D match, TRBD2 (5 bases). The CDR3 is made up of 15 amino acids. The germline gives CDR1 MGHDK, CDR2 SYGVNS. V was cut by 2 bases and J by 7 bases, with 15 bases left in between. CDR3 nucleotide sequence: TGTGCCAGCAGTGAAGGATTGGGGAGACTTAATGAGCAGTTCTTC. This translates into CASSEGLGRLNEQFF.

The chain recombines TRBV28 with TRBJ1-2, with 11 bases lining up with TRBD1. The CDR3 covers 14 residues. Germline loops: CDR1 MDHEN, CDR2 SYDVKM. Germline trimming cut 7 bases from V and 7 bases from J; bases unmatched to any gene: 8. DNA for the CDR3: TGTGCCAGCATCTCCGGACAGGGGGCGGGTGGCTACACCTTC. It yields the protein CASISGQGAGGYTF.